This entry concerns a single T cell receptor (beta chain). Its antigen is unidentified. Sorting defined conventional CD4 T cells as CD4+CD127+. This sample is drawn from a study of B cell selection in AIRE deficiency. Findings and caveats of the study: With only TCRbeta sequenced, around a third of shared healthy Treg sequences overlapped Tconv. Healthy donors alone shared approximately 30% of 3,300 or so Treg sequences; patients alone about 9.1%. Shared Treg sequences were biased toward short CDR3s with few non-templated nucleotide insertions. Around 33% of healthy-donor shared Treg TCRbeta sequences appeared in patient Tconv cells.

Trimming pared 4 bases from V and 5 bases from J, leaving 10 bases between. This CDR3 has 12 amino acids. Germline CDR1 reads SGHDT; CDR2 reads YYEEEE. Sequencing used immunoSEQ multiplex PCR; TCRdb keeps in-frame clones, though not all of them. The sample yields roughly 25,000 clones, approximately 96% seen once. The sequenced sample was conventional CD4+ T cells sorted from PBMCs. The receptor was derived from a human donor with AIRE deficiency. The rearrangement links TRBV5-6 to TRBJ2-7, with D unclear. The CDR3 sequence: CASSPGRHEQYF. The CDR3 bases are TGTGCCAGCAGCCCCGGAAGACACGAGCAGTACTTC.